This is a list of T cell receptor beta chains from one sample in a study of control samples from healthy donors and cancer patients. Measured with immunoSEQ multiplex PCR; TCRdb has only the in-frame clones, and not every one. The sample carries 150,000 to 200,000 clones, about nine tenths recorded once. The sample was blood. These receptors came from a woman in her 30s in good health. Both conserved end residues are part of each CDR3. Each record gives: V gene, D gene, clone size, J gene, CDR3 protein, CDR3 DNA. D genes are given only for firm matches. Clone size appears in some rows only: once, few, many, or a class for an expanded clone.

V: TRBV6-2/TRBV6-3; D: TRBD2; size: once; J: TRBJ2-1; CDR3: CASSYPSGRGYNEQFF; DNA: TGTGCCAGCAGTTACCCTAGCGGGAGGGGCTACAATGAGCAGTTCTTC
V: TRBV2; D: NA; size: NA; J: TRBJ2-1; CDR3: CASSAGTTYNEQFF; DNA: TGTGCCAGCAGCGCCGGGACAACATACAATGAGCAGTTCTTC
V: TRBV28; D: TRBD2; size: NA; J: TRBJ2-1; CDR3: CASGLASPYNEQFF; DNA: TGTGCCAGCGGACTAGCCTCTCCCTACAATGAGCAGTTCTTC
V: TRBV6-5; D: TRBD1; size: NA; J: TRBJ1-6; CDR3: CASSPGTGGSPLHF; DNA: TGTGCCAGCAGTCCCGGGACAGGGGGTTCACCCCTCCACTTT
V: TRBV24-1; D: NA; size: NA; J: TRBJ2-2; CDR3: CATSGQGDTGELFF; DNA: TGTGCCACCAGTGGGCAGGGCGACACCGGGGAGCTGTTTTTT
V: TRBV27; D: TRBD1; size: NA; J: TRBJ1-2; CDR3: CASSFSQGAYGYTF; DNA: TGTGCCAGCAGTTTCTCCCAGGGGGCCTATGGCTACACCTTC
V: TRBV28; D: NA; size: NA; J: TRBJ1-6; CDR3: CASSSSSYNSPLHF; DNA: TGTGCCAGCAGTTCGAGCTCCTATAATTCACCCCTCCACTTT
V: TRBV5-4; D: NA; size: NA; J: TRBJ1-2; CDR3: CASSLVPGPKYDYGYTF; DNA: TGTGCCAGCAGCTTGGTTCCGGGACCGAAGTATGACTATGGCTACACCTTC
V: TRBV7-9; D: NA; size: few; J: TRBJ1-4; CDR3: CASSLGGSPNEKLFF; DNA: TGTGCCAGCAGCTTAGGGGGGTCCCCTAATGAAAAACTGTTTTTT
V: TRBV7-2; D: TRBD2; size: NA; J: TRBJ2-3; CDR3: CASSLVASGGGSDTQYF; DNA: TGTGCCAGCAGCTTGGTAGCTAGCGGGGGGGGGTCAGATACGCAGTATTTT
V: TRBV12-3/TRBV12-4; D: NA; size: NA; J: TRBJ2-2; CDR3: CASSLVTTGELFF; DNA: TGTGCCAGCAGTTTAGTGACCACCGGGGAGCTGTTTTTT
V: TRBV7-2; D: TRBD2; size: NA; J: TRBJ2-7; CDR3: CASSPTSVVSEQYF; DNA: TGTGCCAGCAGCCCCACTAGCGTGGTAAGCGAGCAGTACTTC
V: TRBV5-6; D: TRBD1; size: NA; J: TRBJ2-5; CDR3: CASSLGQGKTQYF; DNA: TGTGCCAGCAGCTTGGGACAGGGGAAGACCCAGTACTTC
V: TRBV7-2; D: NA; size: once; J: TRBJ1-5; CDR3: CASRQGLWGNQPQHF; DNA: TGTGCCAGCAGACAGGGACTTTGGGGCAATCAGCCCCAGCATTTT
V: TRBV7-9; D: TRBD2; size: NA; J: TRBJ2-5; CDR3: CASSPTSVQETQYF; DNA: TGTGCCAGCAGCCCGACTAGCGTACAAGAGACCCAGTACTTC
V: TRBV3-1/TRBV3-2; D: NA; size: NA; J: TRBJ2-5; CDR3: CASSQVGTKEETQYF; DNA: TGTGCCAGCAGCCAAGTCGGGACCAAAGAAGAGACCCAGTACTTC
V: TRBV4-1; D: NA; size: NA; J: TRBJ1-5; CDR3: CASSRVRGTPLQPQHF; DNA: TGCGCCAGCAGCCGAGTGAGGGGGACCCCTCTTCAGCCCCAGCATTTT
V: TRBV9; D: NA; size: NA; J: TRBJ2-1; CDR3: CASSVGASSYNEQFF; DNA: TGTGCCAGCAGCGTAGGAGCGAGCTCCTACAATGAGCAGTTCTTC
V: TRBV5-1; D: TRBD2; size: once; J: TRBJ2-3; CDR3: CASRVIAGADTQYF; DNA: TGCGCCAGCAGGGTAATAGCGGGAGCAGATACGCAGTATTTT
V: TRBV23-1; D: TRBD2; size: NA; J: TRBJ2-4; CDR3: CASSQAAGLAKNIQYF; DNA: TGCGCCAGCAGTCAAGCAGCGGGACTAGCCAAAAACATTCAGTACTTC
V: TRBV6-2/TRBV6-3; D: TRBD2; size: NA; J: TRBJ2-1; CDR3: CASSTGLAGVNEQFF; DNA: TGTGCCAGCAGTACGGGACTAGCGGGAGTCAATGAGCAGTTCTTC
V: TRBV27; D: TRBD2; size: NA; J: TRBJ2-1; CDR3: CASSPLAGVVYNEQFF; DNA: TGTGCCAGCAGTCCTCTAGCGGGAGTGGTCTACAATGAGCAGTTCTTC
V: TRBV28; D: TRBD1; size: NA; J: TRBJ2-7; CDR3: CASSDRGVPYEQYF; DNA: TGTGCCAGCAGCGACAGGGGGGTGCCCTACGAGCAGTACTTC
V: TRBV2; D: TRBD2; size: NA; J: TRBJ2-3; CDR3: CASSEELAGGDTQYF; DNA: TGTGCCAGCAGTGAGGAACTAGCGGGGGGGGATACGCAGTATTTT
V: TRBV2; D: TRBD1; size: once; J: TRBJ1-6; CDR3: CASTLGQGRNSPLHF; DNA: TGTGCCAGCACCTTAGGACAGGGCCGCAATTCACCCCTCCACTTT
V: TRBV6-5; D: NA; size: few; J: TRBJ1-5; CDR3: CASSYGTEGQPQHF; DNA: TGTGCCAGCAGTTACGGTACAGAGGGTCAGCCCCAGCATTTT
V: TRBV27; D: NA; size: NA; J: TRBJ2-6; CDR3: CASSLWMWGGPGANVLTF; DNA: TGTGCCAGCAGTTTATGGATGTGGGGGGGGCCTGGGGCCAACGTCCTGACTTTC
V: TRBV18; D: NA; size: NA; J: TRBJ2-7; CDR3: CASSPGRDEQYF; DNA: TGTGCCAGCTCACCAGGTAGGGACGAGCAGTACTTC
V: TRBV19; D: NA; size: many; J: TRBJ2-7; CDR3: CATSRGHSYEQYF; DNA: TGTGCCACCTCCCGGGGGCACTCCTACGAGCAGTACTTC
V: TRBV7-8; D: TRBD2; size: NA; J: TRBJ2-7; CDR3: CASSLGLAGYAYEQYF; DNA: TGTGCCAGCAGCTTAGGCCTAGCGGGTTACGCCTACGAGCAGTACTTC
V: TRBV27; D: TRBD2; size: NA; J: TRBJ2-1; CDR3: CASRRLAGSYNEQFF; DNA: TGTGCCAGCAGACGACTAGCGGGCTCCTACAATGAGCAGTTCTTC
V: TRBV11-3; D: NA; size: NA; J: TRBJ2-3; CDR3: CASSLGTYTDTQYF; DNA: TGTGCCAGCAGCTTAGGGACTTACACAGATACGCAGTATTTT
V: TRBV7-2; D: TRBD1; size: NA; J: TRBJ2-7; CDR3: CASSYRQGGEQYF; DNA: TGTGCCAGCAGCTATCGACAGGGGGGCGAGCAGTACTTC
V: TRBV12-5; D: TRBD2; size: NA; J: TRBJ2-3; CDR3: CASGLGTSATDTQYF; DNA: TGTGCTAGTGGTTTGGGGACTAGCGCCACAGATACGCAGTATTTT
V: TRBV27; D: TRBD2; size: once; J: TRBJ2-5; CDR3: CASSPTRTSGETQYF; DNA: TGTGCCAGCAGTCCCACCCGGACTAGCGGAGAGACCCAGTACTTC
V: TRBV29-1; D: TRBD1; size: NA; J: TRBJ2-7; CDR3: CSVGDSYYEQYF; DNA: TGCAGCGTTGGGGACAGCTACTACGAGCAGTACTTC
V: TRBV27; D: NA; size: NA; J: TRBJ1-1; CDR3: CASSLWGQATEAFF; DNA: TGTGCCAGCAGTTTATGGGGGCAGGCCACTGAAGCTTTCTTT
V: TRBV19; D: NA; size: NA; J: TRBJ2-2; CDR3: CASSIVGAGTGELFF; DNA: TGTGCCAGTAGTATAGTAGGGGCTGGCACCGGGGAGCTGTTTTTT
V: TRBV5-6; D: NA; size: once; J: TRBJ1-4; CDR3: CASSLSGVMANEKLFF; DNA: TGTGCCAGCAGCTTGAGCGGAGTTATGGCTAATGAAAAACTGTTTTTT
V: TRBV18; D: TRBD1; size: NA; J: TRBJ2-7; CDR3: CASSPGRGREQYF; DNA: TGTGCCAGCTCACCAGGCAGGGGGCGCGAGCAGTACTTC
V: TRBV19; D: TRBD1; size: few; J: TRBJ1-3; CDR3: CASSISTGAGNTIYF; DNA: TGTGCCAGTAGTATATCGACAGGGGCTGGAAACACCATATATTTT
V: TRBV6-5; D: TRBD1; size: few; J: TRBJ1-2; CDR3: CASRSTGGAGYGYTF; DNA: TGTGCCAGCAGGTCAACAGGGGGCGCGGGGTATGGCTACACCTTC
V: TRBV3-1/TRBV3-2; D: NA; size: NA; J: TRBJ1-2; CDR3: CASSSTGNYGYTF; DNA: TGTGCCAGCAGCTCTACAGGGAACTATGGCTACACCTTC
V: TRBV2; D: NA; size: few; J: TRBJ1-2; CDR3: CASSEEQYYGYTF; DNA: TGTGCCAGCAGTGAAGAACAGTACTATGGCTACACCTTC
V: TRBV7-2; D: TRBD1; size: NA; J: TRBJ1-2; CDR3: CASSLQGANYGYTF; DNA: TGTGCCAGCAGCTTACAGGGGGCTAACTATGGCTACACCTTC
V: TRBV19; D: NA; size: NA; J: TRBJ2-7; CDR3: CASSRRDEQYF; DNA: TGTGCCAGTAGTAGGCGGGACGAGCAGTACTTC
V: TRBV4-2; D: NA; size: NA; J: TRBJ2-2; CDR3: CASSQDTGELFF; DNA: TGTGCCAGCAGCCAGGACACCGGGGAGCTGTTTTTT
V: TRBV5-1; D: NA; size: once; J: TRBJ1-2; CDR3: CASSSAGYDYGYTF; DNA: TGCGCCAGCAGCTCGGCAGGGTATGACTATGGCTACACCTTC
V: TRBV27; D: NA; size: NA; J: TRBJ1-1; CDR3: CASSLRGGEAFF; DNA: TGTGCCAGCAGTTTAAGGGGGGGTGAAGCTTTCTTT
V: TRBV29-1; D: TRBD1; size: NA; J: TRBJ1-1; CDR3: CSVERDRNTEAFF; DNA: TGCAGCGTTGAGCGGGACAGGAACACTGAAGCTTTCTTT
V: TRBV7-8; D: TRBD1; size: NA; J: TRBJ2-1; CDR3: CASSLAFTGGTYNEQFF; DNA: TGTGCCAGCAGCTTAGCATTTACAGGGGGCACCTACAATGAGCAGTTCTTC
V: TRBV7-3; D: TRBD1; size: NA; J: TRBJ2-1; CDR3: CASSLGQGSYNEQFF; DNA: TGTGCCAGCAGCTTGGGACAGGGATCCTACAATGAGCAGTTCTTC